These T cell receptor beta chains were read from a single sample in a study of T cell repertoires in urothelial bladder cancer. The protocol was immunoSEQ multiplex PCR, while the TCRdb copy is restricted to in-frame clones and leaves out a portion. The data contain about 6,400 clones, 71% of them singletons. Material for sequencing was tumor-infiltrating cells from bladder cancer. These receptors were taken from a human donor with urothelial carcinoma. CDR3s include the opening cysteine and the closing phenylalanine or tryptophan. A D gene is named only where the DNA matches it firmly. Clone size, where shown, is once, few, many, or a class for clones that have expanded.

size | D | J | V | CDR3 | DNA
. | TRBD2 | TRBJ2-3 | TRBV7-2 | CASSRDYLSTDTQYF | TGTGCCAGCAGCCGGGACTACCTAAGCACAGATACGCAGTATTTT
. | . | TRBJ1-5 | TRBV7-9 | CASSITGAVGQPQHF | TGTGCCAGCAGTATAACTGGGGCCGTTGGGCAGCCCCAGCATTTT
. | . | TRBJ1-6 | TRBV7-3 | CASSLVGGMGSPLHF | TGTGCCAGCAGCTTAGTAGGGGGTATGGGTTCACCCCTCCACTTT
. | . | TRBJ1-5 | TRBV19 | CASRIFIGDQPQHF | TGTGCCAGTCGAATTTTCATTGGGGATCAGCCCCAGCATTTT
few | . | TRBJ1-6 | TRBV2 | CASSVQGVKNSSPLHF | TGTGCCAGCAGTGTGCAGGGAGTAAAGAACAGCTCACCCCTCCACTTT
. | . | TRBJ2-3 | TRBV9 | CASSVSQRADTQYF | TGTGCCAGCAGCGTGAGCCAGCGCGCAGATACGCAGTATTTT
. | . | TRBJ2-5 | TRBV18 | CASARLHGQAGGVQETQYF | TGTGCCAGCGCACGCCTTCATGGACAGGCGGGAGGTGTCCAAGAGACCCAGTACTTC
. | TRBD1 | TRBJ2-2 | TRBV9 | CASSSGGTGSTGELFF | TGTGCCAGCAGCAGTGGGGGGACAGGTTCCACCGGGGAGCTGTTTTTT
. | . | TRBJ2-2 | TRBV5-4 | CASSVPGRGTGELFF | TGTGCCAGCAGCGTTCCGGGACGAGGCACCGGGGAGCTGTTTTTT
. | . | TRBJ1-1 | TRBV7-3 | CASSLNPGSTEAFF | TGTGCCAGCAGCTTAAATCCGGGGTCCACTGAAGCTTTCTTT
. | . | TRBJ2-1 | TRBV7-2 | CASRPRTGFGRSEQFF | TGTGCCAGCAGACCACGGACAGGGTTCGGGAGGAGTGAGCAGTTCTTC
. | . | TRBJ1-2 | TRBV5-6 | CASSLVGAQHNYGYTF | TGTGCCAGCAGCTTAGTGGGGGCACAACATAACTATGGCTACACCTTC
. | . | TRBJ1-1 | TRBV29-1 | CSVEIPPSRAFF | TGCAGCGTTGAAATTCCCCCATCTCGAGCTTTCTTT
. | . | TRBJ2-1 | TRBV2 | CASKTGQGSNNEQFF | TGTGCCAGCAAAACGGGCCAGGGGTCGAACAATGAGCAGTTCTTC
. | . | TRBJ2-7 | TRBV6-6 | CASSYLTPSDEQYF | TGTGCCAGCAGTTATTTGACCCCGAGCGACGAGCAGTACTTC
few | . | TRBJ2-7 | TRBV28 | CASFRDGGYEQYF | TGTGCCAGCTTCAGGGACGGCGGCTACGAGCAGTACTTC
. | TRBD1 | TRBJ2-1 | TRBV4-2 | CASSLGQGYEQFF | TGTGCCAGCAGTCTCGGACAGGGGTATGAGCAGTTCTTC
. | . | TRBJ2-2 | TRBV28 | CASSFFSGELFF | TGTGCCAGCAGTTTTTTTTCCGGGGAGCTGTTTTTT
few | . | TRBJ2-5 | TRBV7-8 | CASSSGIETQYF | TGTGCCAGCAGCTCGGGCATAGAGACCCAGTACTTC
. | TRBD1 | TRBJ1-6 | TRBV5-1 | CASSGGTANNSPLHF | TGCGCCAGCAGCGGAGGGACAGCAAATAATTCACCCCTCCACTTT
. | . | TRBJ2-2 | TRBV7-9 | CASTTWRADTGELFF | TGTGCCAGCACAACCTGGAGGGCGGACACCGGGGAGCTGTTTTTT
. | . | TRBJ2-2 | TRBV7-8 | CASSRLGGFNTGELFF | TGTGCCAGCAGCAGATTGGGGGGTTTTAACACCGGGGAGCTGTTTTTT
few | . | TRBJ1-1 | TRBV6-1 | CASIPTVGTEAFF | TGTGCCAGCATTCCGACAGTGGGCACTGAAGCTTTCTTT
. | . | TRBJ2-3 | TRBV18 | CASSPGPGTGMGTDTQYF | TGTGCCAGCTCACCCGGCCCGGGTACAGGGATGGGCACAGATACGCAGTATTTT
. | . | TRBJ2-1 | TRBV6-6 | CASKNRAAPEQFF | TGTGCCAGCAAAAATCGGGCAGCCCCAGAGCAGTTCTTC
few | TRBD1 | TRBJ1-6 | TRBV29-1 | CSVGDRGDSPLHF | TGCAGCGTCGGAGACAGGGGGGATTCACCCCTCCACTTT
. | . | TRBJ2-2 | TRBV7-2 | CASTYSGELFF | TGTGCCAGCACCTATTCCGGGGAGCTGTTTTTT
. | . | TRBJ1-4 | TRBV30 | CAWSVTGKKLFF | TGTGCCTGGAGTGTAACGGGGAAAAAACTGTTTTTT
. | TRBD1 | TRBJ1-2 | TRBV5-6 | CASSKGDRGAGYTF | TGTGCCAGCAGCAAGGGAGACAGGGGGGCTGGCTACACCTTC
. | . | TRBJ2-2 | TRBV9 | CASSVEWHTGELFF | TGTGCCAGCAGCGTAGAGTGGCACACCGGGGAGCTGTTTTTT
. | . | TRBJ1-5 | TRBV4-2 | CASSQDRGDQPQHF | TGTGCCAGCAGCCAAGATAGGGGTGATCAGCCCCAGCATTTT
. | . | TRBJ2-2 | TRBV4-1 | CASSPSSSRGRRTGELFF | TGCGCCAGCAGCCCCAGCTCCTCCAGGGGTAGGCGGACCGGGGAGCTGTTTTTT
. | . | TRBJ1-6 | TRBV7-9 | CASRGNSYNSPLHF | TGTGCCAGCAGGGGGAATTCCTATAATTCACCCCTCCACTTT